A single sample is the source of the 12 T cell receptor beta chains below, sequenced in a study of blood T cell repertoires in COVID-19. The data were produced by immunoSEQ multiplex PCR, yet TCRdb's version contains in-frame clones alone and is incomplete. Of 200,000 to 250,000 clones in the sample, 85% were seen once. Sequences were obtained from peripheral blood. Receptors were obtained from a middle-aged man with acute or convalescent COVID-19.

The chain couples TRBV25-1 to TRBJ2-7, with D tentatively TRBD1 (6 bases). This CDR3 has 15 residues. Trimming removed 2 bases from V and 6 bases from J, with 17 bases in between. The V gene's germline CDR1 is MGHDK and CDR2 SYGVNS. This chain's CDR3 is CASSESGAGDFEQYF. Here the CDR3 DNA reads TGTGCCAGCAGTGAAAGCGGTGCAGGGGATTTCGAGCAGTACTTC.

The rearrangement links TRBV7-9 to TRBJ2-7, with a weak D call TRBD1 (5 bases). This CDR3 has 15 residues. Germline CDR1 and CDR2: SEHNR and FQNEAQ (reference sequence). V lost 0 bases, J lost 6 bases, and 15 bases lay in between. CDR3 sequence: CASSLALVRVSEQYF. DNA for the CDR3: TGTGCCAGCAGCTTAGCGCTAGTCAGGGTAAGCGAGCAGTACTTC.

J is TRBJ2-7 and V is TRBV19; the D gene is possibly TRBD2 (6 bases). Germline loops: CDR1 LNHDA, CDR2 SQIVND (reference sequence). The CDR3 runs to 15 residues. V lost 3 bases to trimming and J lost 2 bases, with 14 bases between them. CDR3 amino acids: CASSMTLASTYEQYF. For the CDR3, the DNA is TGTGCCAGTAGTATGACACTAGCCTCTACCTACGAGCAGTACTTC.

The genes are TRBV30 and TRBJ2-5; D may be TRBD2 (5 bases). Trimming cost V 2 bases and J 7 bases, with 14 bases left between them. CDR1 is GTSNPN, CDR2 SVGIG, per germline (reference sequence). The CDR3 extends over 13 amino acids. For the CDR3, the DNA is TGTGCCTGGAGTCTAAGGGAGCGAGGGACCCAGTACTTC. This codes for CAWSLRERGTQYF.

The genes are TRBV11-3 and TRBJ1-1, with D hard to call. The V gene's germline CDR1 is SGHNT and CDR2 YENEEA. The CDR3 is 14 amino acids. The ends were cut back, 2 bases at V and 0 bases at J, with 7 bases in the middle. CDR3 residues: CASSLSAMNTEAFF. In nucleotides, the CDR3 is TGTGCCAGCAGCTTAAGCGCCATGAACACTGAAGCTTTCTTT.

The chain links TRBV19 to TRBJ1-1; no clear D gene. V lost 7 bases and J lost 5, with 14 bases in between. Germline V gene data show CDR1 as LNHDA and CDR2 as SQIVND (reference sequence). The CDR3 totals 13 residues. The chain's CDR3 is CASKSRTQTEAFF. CDR3 bases: TGTGCCAGTAAAAGTCGCACTCAAACTGAAGCTTTCTTT. The whole variable domain, filled in from reference TRBV19 and TRBJ1-1, reads DGGITQSPKYLFRKEGQNVTLSCEQNLNHDAMYWYRQDPGQGLRLIYYSQIVNDFQKGDIAEGYSVSREKKESFPLTVTSAQKNPTAFYLCASKSRTQTEAFFGQGTRLTVV.

The chain links TRBV30 to TRBJ1-2; TRBD1 aligns across 7 bases. J was trimmed by 2 bases and V by 2 bases; bases with no gene match: 2. CDR1 is GTSNPN, CDR2 SVGIG, per germline (reference sequence). This CDR3 has 13 residues. Here the CDR3 DNA reads TGTGCCTGGAGTCAGGACAGGAACTATGGCTACACCTTC. It translates to CAWSQDRNYGYTF. Full variable domain (missing parts from reference TRBV30 and TRBJ1-2): SQTIHQWPATLVQPVGSPLSLECTVEGTSNPNLYWYRQAAGRGLQLLFYSVGIGQISSEVPQNLSASRPQDRQFILSSKKLLLSDSGFYLCAWSQDRNYGYTFGSGTRLTVV.

As concerns this clone: The junction shows a germline mismatch at one end, possibly a read error. This rearrangement joins TRBV6-1 to TRBJ1-5, with TRBD1 as a possible D gene (5 bases). Germline V gene sequence: CDR1 MNHNS, CDR2 SASEGT. This CDR3 has 12 residues. The CDR3 is CASSELGVPRHF. In nucleotides, the CDR3 is TGTGCCAGCAGTGAACTAGGGGTCCCCCGGCATTTT.

Points on this clone: This CDR3 is also generated by other DNA sequences in the sample. The rearrangement uses TRBV12-3 or TRBV12-4 and TRBJ1-1; tentatively, D is TRBD1 (5 bases). Trimming left V 6 bases short and J 4 bases short, with 12 bases between. The CDR3 sequence is 13 residues long. This chain's CDR3 is CASSLGGGTEAFF. DNA of the CDR3: TGTGCCAGCAGCCTGGGGGGGGGCACTGAAGCTTTCTTT.

V usage is TRBV27 and J usage is TRBJ1-5; 10 bases line up with TRBD1. Germline V gives CDR1 MNHEY, CDR2 SMNVEV (reference sequence). This CDR3 has 16 amino acids. Trimming at V came to 8 bases and at J to 3 bases, leaving 10 bases not matched to a gene. CDR3 sequence (DNA): TGTGCCAGCCGCCCGTCCGGGACAGGGGACAATCAGCCCCAGCATTTT. Its translation: CASRPSGTGDNQPQHF.

This chain links TRBV2 with TRBJ1-1; D possibly corresponds to TRBD1 (5 bases). This CDR3 spans 14 amino acids. The germline V gene has CDR1 SNHLY and CDR2 FYNNEI. Trimming shortened V by 6 bases and J by 3 bases, and 14 bases separated the two germline ends. As DNA, the CDR3 is TGTGCCAGCAGATTAGACAGCCTCTACACTGAAGCTTTCTTT. The encoded protein is CASRLDSLYTEAFF. Looking up the rest from reference TRBV2 and TRBJ1-1 gives the full variable domain: EPEVTQTPSHQVTQMGQEVILRCVPISNHLYFYWYRQILGQKVEFLVSFYNNEISEKSEIFDDQFSVERPDGSNFTLKIRSTKLEDSAMYFCASRLDSLYTEAFFGQGTRLTVV.

This rearrangement joins TRBV7-3 to TRBJ2-1; D ambiguous. With 6 bases removed from V and 6 bases from J, the gap between germline ends came to 18 bases. The CDR3 consists of 15 residues. Germline lookup yields CDR1 SGHTA and CDR2 FQGTGA. CDR3 sequence (DNA): TGTGCCAGCAGAGCCGGTACGGCTAGGAGCAATGAGCAGTTCTTC. Protein: CASRAGTARSNEQFF. Filled out from reference TRBV7-3 and TRBJ2-1, the complete variable domain reads GAGVSQTPSNKVTEKGKYVELRCDPISGHTALYWYRQSLGQGPEFLIYFQGTGAADDSGLPNDRFFAVRPEGSVSTLKIQRTERGDSAVYLCASRAGTARSNEQFFGPGTRLTVL.